This T cell receptor (beta chain) was recovered during a study of graft-versus-host responses after intestinal transplantation. With 4 bases clipped from V and 7 bases from J, the junction kept 8 bases outside the gene matches. CDR3 length: 14 residues. CDR1 is SNHLY and CDR2 is FYNNEI in the germline V gene. Profiled with immunoSEQ multiplex PCR; TCRdb holds only in-frame clones, not every one. The sample records about 25,000 clones, around 94% being singletons. The chain combines TRBV2 with TRBJ1-1; 8 nucleotides align to TRBD1. The receptor comes from a human patient who received an intestinal transplant, so some T cells may come from the graft donor. Sample: PBMCs, taken nearly 31 days after intestinal transplant. CDR3 sequence: CASSALRGQSEAFF. In DNA form, the CDR3 reads TGTGCCAGCAGTGCACTCAGGGGGCAAAGTGAAGCTTTCTTT.